One sample yielded the 25 T cell receptor beta chains listed below, sequenced in a study of PD-1 blockade in classical Hodgkin lymphoma. After autologous stem cell transplantation all patients relapsed, and prior brentuximab vedotin exposure differed between cohorts. Here immunoSEQ multiplex PCR was the method, and the copy in TCRdb shows in-frame clones only, minus some. Here the sample spans tens of thousands of clones, about 71% being singletons. The input for sequencing was peripheral blood mononuclear cells (PBMCs), taken before the second cycle of nivolumab. The source is a human donor with classical Hodgkin lymphoma.

The rearrangement links TRBV4-3 to TRBJ2-2; TRBD2 matches at 7 bases. Germline V gene data show CDR1 as LGHNA and CDR2 as YSLEER. V was clipped by 0 bases and J by 1 base; unmatched bases: 2. The CDR3 extends over 16 amino acids. CDR3 region: CASSQDRGGNTGELFF. In DNA form, the CDR3 reads TGCGCCAGCAGCCAAGATCGCGGGGGGAACACCGGGGAGCTGTTTTTT.

The chain links TRBV28 to TRBJ2-5; 7 nucleotides align to TRBD2. The ends lost 5 bases at V and 4 bases at J; junction bases unmatched: 7. The CDR3 extends over 14 amino acids. Germline assignment: CDR1 MDHEN and CDR2 SYDVKM. CDR3 bases: TGTGCCAGCAGTCGCGGGGGACTGGTAGAGACCCAGTACTTC. Protein product: CASSRGGLVETQYF.

The chain has TRBV9 and TRBJ1-2; D is ambiguous. Trimming shortened V by 3 bases and J by 8 bases, and 11 bases separated the two germline ends. Germline V gives CDR1 SGDLS, CDR2 YYNGEE. CDR3 length equals 12 residues. CDR3 coding DNA: TGTGCCAGCAGCGGGGGATCGTGGGGCTACACCTTC. This translates into CASSGGSWGYTF.

The chain couples TRBV5-7 to TRBJ2-3; D not resolved. Being an ORF, TRBV5-7 has a function that is uncertain. V lost 4 bases and J 4 bases, leaving 13 bases between the germline ends. There are 14 residues in the CDR3. CDR3 in DNA: TGTGCCAGCAGCCCCTACACGGACGCAGATACGCAGTATTTT. Encoded protein: CASSPYTDADTQYF.

The chain employs TRBV27 and TRBJ2-5; a weak D match, TRBD2 (7 bases). The V end was cut by 6 bases, the J end by 1 base, with 15 bases between. This CDR3 contains 15 residues. Germline lookup yields CDR1 MNHEY and CDR2 SMNVEV (reference sequence). The CDR3 protein is CASSWDGGRQETQYF. The CDR3 DNA reads TGTGCCAGCAGCTGGGACGGGGGGCGCCAAGAGACCCAGTACTTC.

This chain links TRBV10-3 with TRBJ2-5; perhaps TRBD1 as D (6 bases). The DNA end favors TRBJ2-7, so the J call may be wrong. The CDR3 is made up of 12 amino acids. CDR1 ENHRY and CDR2 SYGVKD come from the germline V gene. CDR3 loop: CAIQGPSYEQYF. CDR3 coding DNA: TGTGCCATACAGGGCCCCTCCTACGAGCAGTACTTC.

The chain uses TRBV4-1 and TRBJ2-2; perhaps TRBD1 as D (6 bases). The length of the CDR3 is 16 residues. Germline V lookup: CDR1 MGHRA, CDR2 YSYEKL. Trimming cost V 1 base and J 2 bases, with 11 bases left between them. The CDR3 region is CASSQVRDTNTGELFF. In DNA form, the CDR3 reads TGCGCCAGCAGCCAAGTCAGGGACACCAACACCGGGGAGCTGTTTTTT.

In DNA, the CDR3 is TGTGCCACCAGCAGAGTAAGACAGATCAATGAGCAGTTCTTC. Residues: CATSRVRQINEQFF. This chain joins TRBV15 and TRBJ2-1, with D perhaps matching TRBD1 (5 bases). The germline V and J ends were trimmed by 1 base and 6 bases, with 10 bases remaining between them. The germline V gene encodes CDR1 LNHNV and CDR2 YYDKDF (reference sequence). The CDR3 is 14 amino acids.

This clone has more than one count but fewer than ten. The V gene is TRBV27, the J gene TRBJ1-2; D possibly corresponds to TRBD1 (6 bases). Germline V lookup: CDR1 MNHEY, CDR2 SMNVEV (reference sequence). This CDR3 region has 12 residues. Between the trimmed V and J ends, which lost 7 bases and 2 bases, there was a span of 8 bases. The CDR3 here is CASKGGNYGYTF. In DNA form, the CDR3 reads TGTGCCAGCAAGGGGGGGAACTATGGCTACACCTTC.

This rearrangement joins TRBV27 to TRBJ2-7; a possible D gene is TRBD1 (5 bases). This CDR3 comprises 12 residues. V shed 3 bases and J shed 6 bases, with 9 bases lying between them. Germline loops: CDR1 MNHEY, CDR2 SMNVEV (reference sequence). The CDR3 DNA is TGTGCCAGCAGTTTTAGCCAGGGCGAGCAGTACTTC. It is translated as CASSFSQGEQYF.

V and J are TRBV29-1 and TRBJ1-1, with D unclear. CDR1 and CDR2 (germline): SQVTM, ANQGSEA. This CDR3 comprises 11 residues. Trimming shortened V by 4 bases and J by 2 bases, and 5 bases separated the two germline ends. CDR3 in amino acids: CSVGLNTEAFF. The CDR3, as DNA: TGCAGCGTTGGGTTAAACACTGAAGCTTTCTTT.

The chain links TRBV25-1 to TRBJ1-2, with no clear D. V gave up 4 bases and J gave up 5 bases, with 11 bases separating them. CDR3 length: 13 residues. Germline CDR1 is MGHDK and CDR2 is SYGVNS. The CDR3, as DNA: TGTGCCAGCAGTGGTAGTTTCGGGTATGGCTACACCTTC. It yields the protein CASSGSFGYGYTF.

This rearrangement joins TRBV6-6 to TRBJ1-4, with a tentative D call TRBD1 (6 bases). V was trimmed by 5 bases and J by 7 bases, leaving 14 bases between them. The germline V gene has CDR1 MNHNY and CDR2 SVGAGI (reference sequence). The CDR3 is made up of 14 amino acids. The CDR3 DNA sequence: TGTGCCAGCAGTCAACGGGGAGGGGGTGAAAAACTGTTTTTT. It translates to CASSQRGGGEKLFF.

DNA for the CDR3: TGTGCCTCCGCGTTAGCCGGGCACACTGAAGCTTTCTTT. It yields the protein CASALAGHTEAFF. J is TRBJ1-1 and V is TRBV27; no clear D. This CDR3 spans 13 amino acids. The V and J ends lost 11 bases and 3 bases respectively, with 16 bases between them. Per germline, CDR1 MNHEY and CDR2 SMNVEV (reference sequence).

This clone was counted a single time. The chain joins TRBV9 to TRBJ2-1; D is tentatively TRBD1 or TRBD2 (6 bases each). This CDR3 contains 15 residues. Germline assignment: CDR1 SGDLS and CDR2 YYNGEE. The V gene lost 2 bases and the J gene lost 3 bases, with 12 bases spanning the gap. The CDR3, as DNA: TGTGCCAGCAGCGTTACAGGGAGGAACTACAATGAGCAGTTCTTC. Its protein is CASSVTGRNYNEQFF.

The chain couples TRBV6-6 to TRBJ2-1; 14 positions match TRBD2. V trimming: 6 bases; J trimming: 7 bases; junction bases outside the gene matches: 8. Germline CDR1 and CDR2: MNHNY and SVGAGI (reference sequence). The CDR3 extends over 16 amino acids. The CDR3 region has the DNA TGTGCCAGCAGCGAGACTAGCGGGGGGGCGCAGAATGAGCAGTTCTTC. Its protein is CASSETSGGAQNEQFF.

The chain links TRBV28 to TRBJ1-4, with 8 nucleotides matching TRBD1. The CDR3 consists of 14 residues. The V segment lost 4 bases and the J segment 5 bases; nucleotides outside the gene matches: 3. Germline V gives CDR1 MDHEN, CDR2 SYDVKM. CDR3 protein: CASSYRGGNEKLFF. The DNA for the CDR3 is TGTGCCAGCAGTTACAGGGGGGGGAATGAAAAACTGTTTTTT.

The chain recombines TRBV29-1 with TRBJ1-3; tentative D call: TRBD1 (6 bases). The CDR3 runs 14 residues. Germline V gene data show CDR1 as SQVTM and CDR2 as ANQGSEA. V shed 3 bases and J shed 11 bases, with 20 bases lying between them. CDR3 coding DNA: TGCAGCGTTGATATAGAAGGGGGGTCCTACGCCATATATTTT. Residues: CSVDIEGGSYAIYF.

This sequence joins TRBV6-6 and TRBJ1-1; D not certain. Germline V gene lookup returns CDR1 MNHNY and CDR2 SVGAGI (reference sequence). This CDR3 spans 13 amino acids. V lost 7 bases to trimming and J lost 1 base, with 10 bases between them. The CDR3 region is CASTSDPNTEAFF. CDR3 nucleotides: TGTGCCAGCACGTCGGACCCGAACACTGAAGCTTTCTTT.

The chain employs TRBV27 and TRBJ2-1; D is unclear. The CDR3 consists of 11 residues. The ends were cut back, 5 bases at V and 8 bases at J, with 7 bases in the middle. From germline, CDR1 is MNHEY and CDR2 SMNVEV (reference sequence). CDR3 coding DNA: TGTGCCAGCAGTACCACAGATGAGCAGTTCTTC. Translating it yields CASSTTDEQFF.

The sample holds one count of this clone. The rearrangement joins TRBV5-8 to TRBJ1-5; D not certain. V gave up 2 bases and J gave up 3 bases, with 12 bases separating them. The germline V gene encodes CDR1 SGHTS and CDR2 YDEGEE. The CDR3 contains 15 residues. The CDR3 is CASSFGPDNNQPQHF. CDR3 bases: TGTGCCAGCAGCTTCGGTCCTGATAACAATCAGCCCCAGCATTTT.

The chain uses TRBV10-3 and TRBJ2-1; D is unclear. CDR3 length: 14 residues. Trimming removed 6 bases from V and 7 bases from J, with 16 bases in between. The V gene's germline CDR1 is ENHRY and CDR2 SYGVKD. The chain's CDR3 is CAIRKSPDGNEQFF. The DNA for the CDR3 is TGTGCCATCAGGAAAAGCCCCGACGGTAATGAGCAGTTCTTC.

The rearrangement joins TRBV11-2 to TRBJ2-7; 14 positions agree with TRBD2. V shed 5 bases and J 2 bases; nucleotides not matched to a gene: 5. Per the germline V gene, CDR1 is SGHAT and CDR2 is FQNNGV. The CDR3 contains 16 residues. The CDR3 sequence: CASSGGTSGGAYEQYF. CDR3 in DNA: TGTGCCAGCAGCGGTGGGACTAGCGGGGGCGCCTACGAGCAGTACTTC.

V usage is TRBV7-9 and J usage is TRBJ2-7; tentatively, D is TRBD2 (5 bases). This CDR3 region has 14 residues. Germline V gene sequence: CDR1 SEHNR, CDR2 FQNEAQ (reference sequence). The germline V and J ends were trimmed by 2 bases and 0 bases, with 8 bases remaining between them. CDR3 DNA sequence: TGTGCCAGCAGCTTACGAGGGATCTCCTACGAGCAGTACTTC. Amino acids: CASSLRGISYEQYF.

This clone was counted a few times. CDR3 sequence reads: CASSQQGWDGYTF. CDR3 sequence (DNA): TGTGCCAGCAGTCAACAGGGGTGGGATGGCTACACCTTC. The chain links TRBV2 to TRBJ1-2, with 7 bases that match TRBD1. Trimming removed 5 bases from V and 6 bases from J; junction bases left unmatched: 6. From germline, CDR1 is SNHLY and CDR2 FYNNEI. The CDR3 loop spans 13 amino acids.